A single TCR beta chain is shown here with its context. Per germline, CDR1 SGHTA and CDR2 FQGTGA. The CDR3 spans 19 residues. V lost 1 base and J lost 0, with 20 bases in between. The sample originates from a study of blood T cell repertoires in COVID-19. TCRdb's copy holds only in-frame clones and misses some; the assay was immunoSEQ multiplex PCR. The sample lists just under 100,000 clones; about 86% were seen once. This TCR came from a woman aged 55-70 years in a cohort sampled during active or convalescent COVID-19. The chain couples TRBV7-3 to TRBJ2-3; perhaps TRBD1 as D (6 bases). The sequenced sample was peripheral blood. CDR3 DNA: TGTGCCAGCAGCTTAATGGGGGACAACGTCTTAATTAGCACAGATACGCAGTATTTT. Its translation: CASSLMGDNVLISTDTQYF.